The clone carrying this T cell receptor delta chain has more than one count but fewer than ten. Its antigen is as yet unknown. This is likely an artifact of a read error, given a far larger clone one base away. The same CDR3 can be traced to other DNA sequences in this sample. Vgamma9/Vdelta2+ and Vdelta2-negative gammadelta T cells were flow-sorted from PBMC for bulk sequencing. TCRdb fed the multiplex PCR reads into CATT to redo clone calling. The sample records around 50,000 delta-chain clones, around 1.6% being singletons. This CDR3 is built from 19 residues. Germline CDR1 reads TSWWSYY; CDR2 reads QGS. This sample stems from a study of γδ T cells in repeated Plasmodium falciparum infection. For the study at large: Malian children with intense seasonal malaria exposure were compared with matched Australian children. Malian gammadelta TCRs were studied during no-transmission periods and across acute malaria episodes.

General study findings and limits: Vdelta2-negative gammadelta repertoires appeared less diverse and less shared in Malian than Australian children.

The clonotype was recovered from a pool of human donors (malaria-infected and uninfected, not separated). The sequencing sample was made of gamma-delta T cells from blood. The gene calls are TRDV1 and TRDJ1; 8 nucleotides align to TRDD3. The J gene was not available in TCRdb and was assigned here by matching the DNA to germline segments. CDR3 protein: CALGDGGAGGLKYTDKLIF. The CDR3 DNA reads as TGCGCTCTTGGGGATGGAGGAGCTGGGGGACTCAAGTACACCGATAAACTCATCTTT.